The 13 T cell receptor beta chains below all came from one sample that was sequenced in a study of graft-versus-host responses after intestinal transplantation. This table comes from immunoSEQ multiplex PCR, and its TCRdb copy is limited to in-frame clones, with some not included. The profile shows approximately 100,000 clones, approximately 87% of them singletons. No antigen is known for these receptors. Source: unstimulated CD4+ T cells sorted from spleen or lymph node cells, taken before intestinal transplant. The receptor set was obtained from a human donor who received an intestinal transplant.

This clone was recorded only once. This chain uses TRBV10-3 with TRBJ1-4; 8 bases are a match to TRBD1. This CDR3 has 13 residues. V shed 10 bases and J 8 bases; nucleotides not matched to a gene: 9. Germline assignment: CDR1 ENHRY and CDR2 SYGVKD. The CDR3 bases are TGTGCCACCTGGGACAGGCCCTCAGAAAAACTGTTTTTT. Its protein is CATWDRPSEKLFF.

The chain couples TRBV21-1 to TRBJ2-7; TRBD2, the table's D call, was not compared with the DNA. TRBV21-1 is labeled a pseudogene. The CDR3 covers 17 residues. The CDR3 coding sequence is TGTGCCAGCAGCATGACCCCTGGGGGGGCACCGACCTACGAGCAGTACTTC. Translated: CASSMTPGGAPTYEQYF.

V is TRBV7-3 and J is TRBJ2-5, with 7 bases matching TRBD2. The CDR3 length is 16 residues. Unmatched junction bases numbered 11, after V lost 7 bases and J lost 0 bases. Germline assignment: CDR1 SGHTA and CDR2 FQGTGA. The CDR3 nucleotides read TGTGCCAGCAAGCTCCCACGGGGGGTTAACCAAGAGACCCAGTACTTC. It encodes CASKLPRGVNQETQYF.

The table lists this clone with a few counts. The chain has TRBV6-5 and TRBJ2-7; 7 bases are a match to TRBD1. The CDR3 is made up of 14 amino acids. V shed 6 bases, J shed 6 bases, and the junction held 11 bases outside the gene matches. Germline V gene data show CDR1 as MNHEY and CDR2 as SVGAGI. The CDR3 loop is CASSLGTGAREQYF. CDR3 nucleotide sequence: TGTGCCAGCAGCCTTGGAACAGGGGCGCGCGAGCAGTACTTC.

CDR3 DNA sequence: TGTGCCAGCAGTTTAGACAGGGTAGCTTCACCCCTCCACTTT. This sequence encodes CASSLDRVASPLHF. The chain couples TRBV27 to TRBJ1-6; 7 positions agree with TRBD1. The germline CDR1 and CDR2 sequences are MNHEY and SMNVEV (reference sequence). The junction had 4 bases not matched to a gene; V was cut back by 2 bases and J by 9 bases. This CDR3 region has 14 residues.

V gene TRBV10-3 combines with J gene TRBJ1-6; 9 positions agree with TRBD1. This CDR3 has 15 amino acids. V lost 4 bases to trimming and J lost 7 bases; unmatched junction nucleotides: 5. CDR1 is ENHRY, CDR2 SYGVKD, per germline. The CDR3 loop reads CAISGWGQGNSPLHF. For the CDR3, the DNA is TGTGCCATCAGTGGGTGGGGACAGGGAAATTCACCCCTCCACTTT.

The chain carries TRBV5-1 and TRBJ2-3, with 11 bases identical to TRBD1. From germline, CDR1 is SGHRS and CDR2 YFSETQ. V was clipped by 4 bases and J by 5 bases; unmatched bases: 9. The CDR3 spans 16 residues. The CDR3 region is CASSIGDRGIGDTQYF. In nucleotides, the CDR3 is TGCGCCAGCAGCATAGGGGACAGGGGGATCGGAGATACGCAGTATTTT.

J is TRBJ2-7 and V is TRBV9, with D perhaps matching TRBD2 (5 bases). The CDR3 is 14 amino acids. Per germline, CDR1 SGDLS and CDR2 YYNGEE. Trimming pared 0 bases from V and 1 base from J, leaving 8 bases between. CDR3 amino acids: CASSVDGVSYEQYF. The CDR3 nucleotides read TGTGCCAGCAGCGTAGACGGGGTGTCCTACGAGCAGTACTTC.

The rearrangement joins TRBV7-9 to TRBJ1-6; 7 bases align to TRBD1. This CDR3 comprises 12 residues. Germline-derived CDR1 and CDR2 are SEHNR and FQNEAQ (reference sequence). V was pared by 6 bases and J by 11 bases, with 4 bases of the junction left unmatched. The CDR3 DNA reads TGTGCCAGCAGTCGAGGACAGGCACCCCTCCACTTT. It codes for CASSRGQAPLHF.

The chain employs TRBV5-1 and TRBJ2-5, with unresolved D. Germline CDR1 SGHRS, CDR2 YFSETQ. V was clipped by 4 bases and J by 4 bases, with 14 bases between them. The length of the CDR3 is 14 residues. The CDR3 DNA reads as TGCGCCAGCAGCCGCGCTGGAGTGGGAGAGACCCAGTACTTC. Its protein product is CASSRAGVGETQYF.

This chain joins TRBV7-3 and TRBJ2-3; 7 bases are shared with TRBD2. Germline V gives CDR1 SGHTA, CDR2 FQGTGA. The CDR3 is 15 residues long. Germline trimming cut 5 bases from V and 3 bases from J; bases unmatched to any gene: 8. The CDR3 is CASSPGLDGTDTQYF. CDR3 in DNA: TGTGCCAGCAGCCCCGGACTAGACGGGACAGATACGCAGTATTTT.

This chain uses TRBV7-3 with TRBJ2-3; 10 nucleotides align to TRBD2. The trim removed 5 bases at V and 2 bases at J, leaving 10 bases unmatched. The germline V gene has CDR1 SGHTA and CDR2 FQGTGA. The CDR3 contains 17 residues. The CDR3 DNA follows: TGTGCCAGCAGCCCTGTAGCGGGGGGCCCGAACACAGATACGCAGTATTTT. It specifies CASSPVAGGPNTDTQYF.

This chain connects TRBV6-5 to TRBJ1-1, with 10 bases fitting TRBD1. Germline V gene sequence: CDR1 MNHEY, CDR2 SVGAGI. This CDR3 has 14 residues. Trimming removed 6 bases from V and 6 bases from J; junction bases left unmatched: 7. The CDR3 coding sequence is TGTGCCAGCAGGTCGGGACAGGGGTCGGCTGAAGCTTTCTTT. As protein: CASRSGQGSAEAFF.